The 24 T cell receptor beta chains in this list originate from one sample, sequenced in a study of T cell responses to AZD1222 COVID-19 vaccine. TCRdb keeps only in-frame clones here, not all; method: immunoSEQ multiplex PCR. Of approximately 150,000 clones in the sample, just over 90% were seen once. Here the sequenced sample was peripheral blood, taken on day 0 of AZD1222 vaccination. The source is an adult in good health.

The chain recombines TRBV6-2 or TRBV6-3 with TRBJ2-7, with TRBD1 matching 8 bases. After removal of 5 bases from V and 1 base from J, the junction contained 13 bases not matched to a gene. The CDR3 totals 17 residues. CDR1 is MNHEY, CDR2 SVGEGT, per germline. For the CDR3, the DNA is TGTGCCAGCAGTCCCATCAAAACAGGGGGTCCTTCCTACGAGCAGTACTTC. It yields the protein CASSPIKTGGPSYEQYF.

V and J are TRBV4-2 and TRBJ2-2; D is undetermined. Trimming pared 0 bases from V and 0 bases from J, leaving 8 bases between. Per germline, CDR1 LGHNA and CDR2 YNFKEQ. There are 16 residues in the CDR3. For the CDR3, the DNA is TGTGCCAGCAGCCAAGATGCGGCCCCGAACACCGGGGAGCTGTTTTTT. It is translated as CASSQDAAPNTGELFF.

The gene calls are TRBV10-1 and TRBJ2-4; a weak D match, TRBD2 (5 bases). V was pared by 3 bases and J by 7 bases, with 10 bases between. The germline V gene encodes CDR1 WNHNN and CDR2 SYGVQD (reference sequence). This CDR3 spans 13 amino acids. For the CDR3, the DNA is TGCGCCAGCAGTGACGCGGGCGCGAACATTCAGTACTTC. It encodes CASSDAGANIQYF.

The CDR3 loop is CASSSGVGGTEAFF. CDR3 bases: TGTGCCAGTAGTAGTGGGGTAGGAGGCACTGAAGCTTTCTTT. This rearrangement joins TRBV19 to TRBJ1-1; D gene unclear. This CDR3 region has 14 residues. Trimming removed 4 bases at V and 4 bases at J, with 13 bases between. Germline V CDR1 and CDR2: LNHDA, SQIVND (reference sequence).

The rearrangement joins TRBV9 to TRBJ1-4; D is unclear. The V end lost 6 bases, the J end lost 4 bases, and 13 bases lay between the germline ends. This CDR3 comprises 14 residues. CDR1 and CDR2 (germline): SGDLS, YYNGEE. The CDR3 DNA sequence: TGTGCCAGCAACGTGGGAGGGTTTAATGAAAAACTGTTTTTT. Translated: CASNVGGFNEKLFF.

J is TRBJ1-1 and V is TRBV3-1 (or the pseudogene TRBV3-2); D is ambiguous. Germline V CDR1 and CDR2: LGHDT, YNNKEL (reference sequence). This CDR3 spans 12 amino acids. V was pared by 5 bases and J by 2 bases, with 6 bases between. The CDR3 loop reads CASSWGNTEAFF. In nucleotides, the CDR3 is TGTGCCAGCAGCTGGGGAAACACTGAAGCTTTCTTT.

This clone was counted only a few times. The rearrangement links TRBV19 to TRBJ2-4; the D gene is possibly TRBD1 (6 bases). This CDR3 is built from 14 residues. Germline CDR1 LNHDA, CDR2 SQIVND (reference sequence). Trimming took off 5 bases at V and 8 bases at J, with 16 bases between the two ends. CDR3 bases: TGTGCCAGTAGTTCCATCCCCTACAGGGACATTCAGTACTTC. Translation gives CASSSIPYRDIQYF.

This sequence joins TRBV7-9 and TRBJ1-2; D ambiguous. The V and J ends lost 5 bases and 3 bases respectively, with 22 bases between them. From germline, CDR1 is SEHNR and CDR2 FQNEAQ (reference sequence). The CDR3 extends over 17 amino acids. The CDR3 DNA follows: TGTGCCAGCAGCCCCAGAAGTGGGTCTACCTTAGACTATGGCTACACCTTC. Protein product: CASSPRSGSTLDYGYTF.

V is TRBV5-1 and J is TRBJ1-1; TRBD1 matches at 8 bases. The CDR3 totals 13 residues. With V trimmed by 2 bases and J by 6 bases, 3 bases remained unmatched. Germline CDR1 is SGHRS and CDR2 is YFSETQ. CDR3 DNA sequence: TGCGCCAGCAGCTTACCGGGACAGGCTGAAGCTTTCTTT. Protein sequence: CASSLPGQAEAFF.

The CDR3 DNA reads as TGCGCCAGCAGCCAAGATACTAGTCCGACAGACCTCTATGGCTACACCTTC. Residues: CASSQDTSPTDLYGYTF. J is TRBJ1-2 and V is TRBV4-3; possibly TRBD1 for D (5 bases). There are 17 residues in the CDR3. The V gene's germline CDR1 is LGHNA and CDR2 YSLEER. Trimming removed 0 bases at V and 4 bases at J, with 18 bases between.

This clone was seen only once. The V gene is TRBV7-9, the J gene TRBJ1-5; maybe TRBD1 (5 bases). The germline gives CDR1 SEHNR, CDR2 FQNEAQ (reference sequence). This CDR3 has 14 residues. V lost 5 bases to trimming and J lost 8 bases, with 16 bases between them. CDR3 protein: CASSLETGVEPQHF. CDR3 sequence (DNA): TGTGCCAGCAGCCTAGAAACAGGAGTGGAGCCCCAGCATTTT.

This chain connects TRBV2 to TRBJ1-2; weak D call: TRBD1 (5 bases). This CDR3 contains 13 residues. The V gene lost 6 bases and the J gene lost 8 bases, with 16 bases spanning the gap. Germline CDR1 reads SNHLY; CDR2 reads FYNNEI. The CDR3 sequence: CASRADSWKGYTF. CDR3 bases: TGTGCCAGCAGGGCAGACAGTTGGAAGGGCTACACCTTC. The full variable domain, in which reference TRBV2 and TRBJ1-2 provide the parts outside the CDR3, is EPEVTQTPSHQVTQMGQEVILRCVPISNHLYFYWYRQILGQKVEFLVSFYNNEISEKSEIFDDQFSVERPDGSNFTLKIRSTKLEDSAMYFCASRADSWKGYTFGSGTRLTVV.

The chain combines TRBV5-8 with TRBJ1-1; D ambiguous. In germline, CDR1 is SGHTS, CDR2 YDEGEE. CDR3 length: 14 amino acids. With 0 bases removed from V and 6 bases from J, the gap between germline ends came to 12 bases. The CDR3, as DNA: TGTGCCAGCAGCTTGGCCAAGAGAGGCGCTGAAGCTTTCTTT. Translation gives CASSLAKRGAEAFF.

The V gene is TRBV29-1, the J gene TRBJ1-2; D perhaps matches TRBD1 (6 bases). The germline V gene encodes CDR1 SQVTM and CDR2 ANQGSEA. The CDR3 covers 11 residues. V lost 7 bases, J lost 8 bases, and 14 bases lay in between. CDR3 region: CSAKQGDGYTF. Here the CDR3 DNA reads TGCAGCGCCAAACAGGGTGACGGCTACACCTTC.

The rearrangement links TRBV7-9 to TRBJ1-6, with no clear D. From germline, CDR1 is SEHNR and CDR2 FQNEAQ (reference sequence). The V gene lost 1 base and the J gene lost 8 bases, with 9 bases spanning the gap. CDR3 length equals 14 residues. The DNA for the CDR3 is TGTGCCAGCAGCTTAGTTTCGGGTTATTCACCCCTCCACTTT. This encodes CASSLVSGYSPLHF.

The chain links TRBV7-8 to TRBJ2-5, with TRBD2 matching 10 bases. This CDR3 contains 15 residues. With V trimmed by 5 bases and J by 6 bases, 9 bases remained unmatched. Germline V CDR1 and CDR2: SGHVS, FQNEAQ. The CDR3 DNA follows: TGTGCCAGCAGCATTTCTAGCGGGGGTGAGCAGACCCAGTACTTC. As protein: CASSISSGGEQTQYF.

The genes are TRBV5-1 and TRBJ1-1, with TRBD1 identical over 7 bases. Germline V gene data show CDR1 as SGHRS and CDR2 as YFSETQ. The V segment lost 5 bases and the J segment 3 bases; nucleotides outside the gene matches: 10. This CDR3 comprises 15 residues. In DNA form, the CDR3 reads TGCGCCAGCAGTCCTGAACCCCAGGGGGACACTGAAGCTTTCTTT. It yields the protein CASSPEPQGDTEAFF.

The chain couples TRBV6-6 to TRBJ1-5; maybe TRBD1 (5 bases). Germline V gives CDR1 MNHNY, CDR2 SVGAGI (reference sequence). The CDR3 spans 19 residues. V shed 6 bases and J shed 3 bases, with 27 bases lying between them. The CDR3 sequence: CASSRPMDTPDLPNQPQHF. The CDR3 DNA reads as TGTGCCAGCAGCCGACCTATGGACACCCCTGACCTCCCCAATCAGCCCCAGCATTTT.

This sequence joins TRBV6-4 and TRBJ1-2; D gene unclear. Germline CDR1 is MRHNA and CDR2 is SNTAGT. V dropped 2 bases and J dropped 4 bases, with 8 bases sitting between them. This CDR3 comprises 13 residues. CDR3 region: CASSDGGFYGYTF. CDR3 DNA sequence: TGTGCCAGCAGTGACGGAGGGTTCTATGGCTACACCTTC.

The CDR3 region is CASSLGVPDEAFF. CDR3 in DNA: TGTGCCAGCAGTTTAGGGGTCCCGGATGAAGCTTTCTTT. The V gene is TRBV27, the J gene TRBJ1-1; D not resolved. Per germline, CDR1 MNHEY and CDR2 SMNVEV (reference sequence). This CDR3 contains 13 residues. Trimming stripped 2 bases from V and 7 bases from J, with 11 bases between.

This chain joins TRBV7-2 and TRBJ1-5, with TRBD1 as a possible D gene (5 bases). V was trimmed by 5 bases and J by 4 bases, leaving 9 bases between them. Germline values: CDR1 SGHTA, CDR2 FQGNSA. The CDR3 spans 13 residues. The CDR3 sequence: CASSPDRNQPQHF. The CDR3 DNA follows: TGTGCCAGCAGCCCAGACAGAAATCAGCCCCAGCATTTT.

This sequence joins TRBV6-4 and TRBJ1-1; tentative D call: TRBD1 (6 bases). The CDR3 contains 16 residues. Germline V gene data show CDR1 as MRHNA and CDR2 as SNTAGT. Deletions cut 0 bases from V and 4 bases from J, with 15 bases between. The DNA for the CDR3 is TGTGCCAGCAGTGACTCGGCCCGGGGGGCAGGCACTGAAGCTTTCTTT. This translates into CASSDSARGAGTEAFF.

V usage is TRBV6-2 or TRBV6-3 and J usage is TRBJ2-5; 11 positions agree with TRBD2. The CDR3 extends over 14 amino acids. Germline V gene lookup returns CDR1 MNHEY and CDR2 SVGEGT. V trimming: 4 bases; J trimming: 5 bases; junction bases outside the gene matches: 3. The DNA of the CDR3 is TGTGCCAGCAGTTGGACTAGCGGGTGGGAGACCCAGTACTTC. Protein product: CASSWTSGWETQYF.

The rearrangement links TRBV12-3 or TRBV12-4 to TRBJ1-2, with TRBD1 as a possible D gene (5 bases). The CDR3 consists of 11 residues. Trimming cost V 1 base and J 8 bases, with 5 bases left between them. CDR3 DNA sequence: TGTGCCAGCAGTTTAGAGGGGGGCTACACCTTC. It is translated as CASSLEGGYTF.